Presented here are 29 T cell receptor beta chains from one specimen sequenced in a study of cytomegalovirus exposure and HLA in healthy donors. Primers for the PCR totalled 60 Vbeta and 13 Jbeta. Sequenced by immunoSEQ multiplex PCR; TCRdb stores in-frame clones only, minus some. The sample has 150,000 to 180,000 clones, around 75% seen once. Input material: PBMCs. The source of these receptors is a man aged 25 to 40 in good health and CMV-seropositive.

The V gene is TRBV4-1, the J gene TRBJ2-2, with a tentative D call TRBD2 (5 bases). V lost 9 bases, J lost 6 bases, and 20 bases lay in between. Looked up from germline, CDR1 is MGHRA and CDR2 is YSYEKL. The CDR3 is 15 amino acids. CDR3 region: CASSSPGNRAGELFF. The DNA of the CDR3 is TGCGCCAGTTCCTCCCCGGGGAATCGGGCCGGGGAGCTGTTTTTT.

This clone occurred once. This chain uses TRBV2 with TRBJ1-5, with TRBD1 identical over 8 bases. The CDR3 sequence is 15 residues long. CDR1 SNHLY and CDR2 FYNNEI come from the germline V gene. V gave up 3 bases and J gave up 5 bases; unmatched junction bases: 6. CDR3 loop: CASSEEQGAYQPQHF. CDR3 sequence (DNA): TGTGCCAGCAGTGAGGAGCAGGGGGCATATCAGCCCCAGCATTTT. Combining the CDR3 with reference TRBV2 and TRBJ1-5 gives the whole variable domain EPEVTQTPSHQVTQMGQEVILRCVPISNHLYFYWYRQILGQKVEFLVSFYNNEISEKSEIFDDQFSVERPDGSNFTLKIRSTKLEDSAMYFCASSEEQGAYQPQHFGDGTRLSIL.

The chain couples TRBV29-1 to TRBJ2-5; 7 bases map to TRBD1. V lost 8 bases, J lost 5 bases, and 11 bases stayed unmatched. Germline-derived CDR1 and CDR2 are SQVTM and ANQGSEA. CDR3 length: 13 residues. The CDR3 region is CSLYSTGVETQYF. In nucleotides, the CDR3 is TGCAGCTTATACTCTACAGGGGTCGAGACCCAGTACTTC.

On this clone itself: Distinct nucleotide sequences in the sample also encode this CDR3. This chain uses TRBV7-8 with TRBJ1-2; D possibly corresponds to TRBD1 (6 bases). The V gene's germline CDR1 is SGHVS and CDR2 FQNEAQ. This CDR3 contains 12 residues. V dropped 5 bases and J dropped 8 bases, with 12 bases sitting between them. CDR3 sequence (DNA): TGTGCCAGCAGCGAGGACAGAGGAGGCTACACCTTC. This sequence encodes CASSEDRGGYTF.

J is TRBJ1-2 and V is TRBV28; 8 positions match TRBD1. The length of the CDR3 is 15 residues. Germline trimming cut 4 bases from V and 4 bases from J; bases unmatched to any gene: 8. In germline, CDR1 is MDHEN, CDR2 SYDVKM. CDR3 nucleotide sequence: TGTGCCAGCAGTTCCCGGGACAGGCCAGTCTATGGCTACACCTTC. It codes for CASSSRDRPVYGYTF.

This chain's CDR3 is CASSRRVPGLAGGTNTGELFF. CDR3 coding DNA: TGTGCCAGCAGCCGCCGAGTCCCGGGACTAGCGGGGGGGACGAACACCGGGGAGCTGTTTTTT. The chain has TRBV27 and TRBJ2-2; 16 positions match TRBD2. The germline CDR1 and CDR2 sequences are MNHEY and SMNVEV (reference sequence). The CDR3 length is 21 residues. V trimming: 6 bases; J trimming: 0 bases; junction bases outside the gene matches: 13.

Of note for this clone: This CDR3 is also generated by other DNA sequences in the sample. J is TRBJ2-3 and V is TRBV30; 7 nucleotides align to TRBD2. Germline V lookup: CDR1 GTSNPN, CDR2 SVGIG (reference sequence). J was trimmed by 2 bases and V by 1 base; bases with no gene match: 3. The CDR3 is 14 residues long. CDR3 sequence reads: CAWSASGTTDTQYF. For the CDR3, the DNA is TGTGCCTGGAGTGCTAGCGGCACCACAGATACGCAGTATTTT.

The rearrangement links TRBV20-1 to TRBJ1-2; 8 bases agree with TRBD1. CDR3 length: 11 residues. V was pared by 3 bases and J by 6 bases, with 0 bases of the junction left unmatched. Germline CDR1 is DFQATT and CDR2 is SNEGSKA (reference sequence). The CDR3 DNA is TGCAGTGCTAGGACAGGGGATGGCTACACCTTC. This sequence encodes CSARTGDGYTF.

This sequence joins TRBV6-5 and TRBJ2-7; 7 nucleotides align to TRBD1. The V and J ends lost 8 bases and 2 bases, in that order; junction bases with no gene match: 9. Germline CDR1 MNHEY, CDR2 SVGAGI. The CDR3 spans 14 residues. In nucleotides, the CDR3 is TGTGCCAGCGGACGACAGGGCCAGCCCTACGAGCAGTACTTC. Translation gives CASGRQGQPYEQYF.

This chain uses TRBV29-1 with TRBJ2-7, with TRBD1 matching over 7 bases. The V gene's germline CDR1 is SQVTM and CDR2 ANQGSEA. The CDR3 totals 12 residues. The J segment lost 3 bases and the V segment lost 6 bases, leaving 5 bases of the junction unmatched. The CDR3 loop reads CSVRGQNYEQYF. The CDR3 DNA is TGCAGCGTCCGGGGACAGAACTACGAGCAGTACTTC.

This chain uses TRBV11-1 with TRBJ2-7; TRBD2 might be the D (5 bases). The CDR3 loop spans 18 amino acids. V was cut by 5 bases and J by 1 base, with 24 bases left in between. Per the germline V gene, CDR1 is SGHAT and CDR2 is FQDESV (reference sequence). The CDR3 is CASSRSGVRQEGSYEQYF. The CDR3 DNA reads TGTGCCAGCAGCAGATCCGGAGTGAGGCAAGAGGGTTCCTACGAGCAGTACTTC.

This clone was seen only a few times. The rearrangement uses TRBV21-1 and TRBJ2-3; the tabulated D call, TRBD1, remains unverified against the DNA. TRBV21-1 is a pseudogene. The CDR3 runs 16 residues. CDR3 nucleotides: TGTGCCAGCAGCAAAGCGCAGGGGATAAGCACAGATACGCAGTATTTT. This gives the protein CASSKAQGISTDTQYF.

This clone was seen only a few times. The chain recombines TRBV15 with TRBJ1-4; D uncertain. The CDR3 has 15 amino acids. The V end was cut by 5 bases, the J end by 0 bases, with 10 bases between. Germline-derived CDR1 and CDR2 are LNHNV and YYDKDF (reference sequence). The CDR3 DNA reads TGTGCCACCAGCGGCTCTCCCTCAACTAATGAAAAACTGTTTTTT. Amino acid sequence: CATSGSPSTNEKLFF.

This clone has just one count. J is TRBJ2-5 and V is TRBV12-5, with D perhaps TRBD2 (6 bases). Trimming stripped 1 base from V and 6 bases from J, with 9 bases between. CDR3 length: 13 residues. The germline gives CDR1 LGHNT, CDR2 FRNRAP. CDR3 region: CASGLEEGQTQYF. The DNA of the CDR3 is TGTGCTAGTGGTTTGGAGGAGGGGCAGACCCAGTACTTC.

The V call is TRBV10-3, the J call TRBJ2-5; TRBD2 matches 7 bases. With V trimmed by 6 bases and J by 2 bases, 0 bases remained unmatched. There are 12 residues in the CDR3. Per the germline V gene, CDR1 is ENHRY and CDR2 is SYGVKD. The CDR3 coding sequence is TGTGCCATCAGGGGGGGGCAAGAGACCCAGTACTTC. This translates into CAIRGGQETQYF.

V is TRBV21-1 and J is TRBJ2-3; the tabulated D call, TRBD2, remains unverified against the DNA. TRBV21-1 is labeled a pseudogene. The CDR3 spans 17 residues. CDR3 amino acids: CASRRASGLLSTDTQYF. The CDR3 DNA reads as TGTGCCAGCAGGAGGGCTAGCGGCCTCCTTAGCACAGATACGCAGTATTTT.

CDR3 sequence: CASSSRQGGTEAFF. The DNA of the CDR3 is TGTGCCAGCAGCTCGAGACAGGGTGGCACTGAAGCTTTCTTT. The chain employs TRBV7-3 and TRBJ1-1, with 7 bases identical to TRBD1. The CDR3 sequence is 14 residues long. Trimming cost V 4 bases and J 4 bases; bases outside gene matches: 6. Germline V lookup: CDR1 SGHTA, CDR2 FQGTGA.

This clone was recorded a few times. The rearrangement joins TRBV5-4 to TRBJ2-6; weak D call: TRBD1 (5 bases). Looked up from germline, CDR1 is SGHNT and CDR2 is YYREEE (reference sequence). The CDR3 has 15 amino acids. V was clipped by 4 bases and J by 4 bases, with 12 bases between them. As DNA, the CDR3 is TGTGCCAGCAGCCCTCCAGGGTCAGGGGCCAACGTCCTGACTTTC. Its translation is CASSPPGSGANVLTF. Drawing the rest from reference TRBV5-4 and TRBJ2-6, the complete variable domain is ETGVTQSPTHLIKTRGQQVTLRCSSQSGHNTVSWYQQALGQGPQFIFQYYREEENGRGNFPPRFSGLQFPNYSSELNVNALELDDSALYLCASSPPGSGANVLTFGAGSRLTVL.

The chain is built from TRBV6-6 and TRBJ1-1; D is perhaps TRBD1 (6 bases). The V end was cut by 4 bases, the J end by 1 base, with 7 bases between. Germline values: CDR1 MNHNY, CDR2 SVGAGI (reference sequence). The CDR3 is made up of 13 amino acids. CDR3 bases: TGTGCCAGCAGTTTGGGACAGAACACTGAAGCTTTCTTT. Its translation: CASSLGQNTEAFF.

This chain uses TRBV9 with TRBJ2-1; a weak D match, TRBD2 (5 bases). The CDR3 loop spans 15 amino acids. Trimming shortened V by 1 base and J by 10 bases, and 18 bases separated the two germline ends. In germline, CDR1 is SGDLS, CDR2 YYNGEE. DNA of the CDR3: TGTGCCAGCAGCGTAAGGTCCGACTATCCGACGGAGCAGTTCTTC. Translating it yields CASSVRSDYPTEQFF.

The chain carries TRBV5-6 and TRBJ2-7; TRBD2 might be the D (5 bases). With 5 bases removed from V and 4 bases from J, the gap between germline ends came to 10 bases. CDR1 is SGHDT, CDR2 YYEEEE, per germline. The CDR3 sequence is 12 residues long. The CDR3 nucleotides read TGTGCCAGCAGTAACAGAGGGTACGAGCAGTACTTC. Its protein product is CASSNRGYEQYF.

This chain links TRBV5-1 with TRBJ1-6; 7 bases match TRBD1. The CDR3 runs to 15 residues. Trimming took 2 bases from V and 5 from J; bases not matched to a gene: 4. CDR1 SGHRS and CDR2 YFSETQ come from the germline V gene. The CDR3 coding sequence is TGCGCCAGCAGCTTTGGCGACAGGGATAATTCACCCCTCCACTTT. Its translation: CASSFGDRDNSPLHF.

The chain uses TRBV2 and TRBJ1-5; 11 bases map to TRBD1. The V gene end was trimmed by 0 bases and the J gene end by 1 base; junction bases not matched to a gene: 5. CDR1 SNHLY and CDR2 FYNNEI come from the germline V gene. The CDR3 covers 18 residues. The CDR3 sequence is CASSEAGQGAWSNQPQHF. CDR3 in DNA: TGTGCCAGCAGTGAAGCCGGACAGGGGGCATGGAGCAATCAGCCCCAGCATTTT.

The rearrangement links TRBV29-1 to TRBJ1-2; no definite D call. CDR1 and CDR2 (germline): SQVTM, ANQGSEA. The ends were cut back, 4 bases at V and 8 bases at J, with 14 bases in the middle. The CDR3 consists of 12 residues. CDR3 region: CSVGPSGYGYTF. The CDR3 DNA follows: TGCAGCGTTGGACCAAGCGGATACGGCTACACCTTC.

The gene calls are TRBV6-1 and TRBJ2-7; D is unresolved. Trimming shortened V by 6 bases and J by 6 bases, and 12 bases separated the two germline ends. This CDR3 spans 12 amino acids. Germline CDR1 MNHNS, CDR2 SASEGT. The CDR3 nucleotides read TGTGCCAGCAGCTCTGACACATCCGAGCAGTACTTC. This translates into CASSSDTSEQYF.

The chain has TRBV5-1 and TRBJ1-1; no definite D call. Trimming removed 5 bases from V and 3 bases from J, with 5 bases in between. Per the germline V gene, CDR1 is SGHRS and CDR2 is YFSETQ. The CDR3 loop spans 11 amino acids. CDR3 nucleotides: TGCGCCAGCAGTCGGGACACTGAAGCTTTCTTT. Protein: CASSRDTEAFF.

This rearrangement joins TRBV18 to TRBJ2-3; D is perhaps TRBD2 (6 bases). The CDR3 is 16 residues long. Trimming shortened V by 2 bases and J by 4 bases, and 16 bases separated the two germline ends. Germline-derived CDR1 and CDR2 are KGHSH and LQKENI. CDR3 sequence reads: CASSPFEMEGADTQYF. DNA for the CDR3: TGTGCCAGCTCACCATTCGAGATGGAGGGTGCAGATACGCAGTATTTT.

The chain links TRBV6-5 to TRBJ1-3; TRBD1 might be the D (5 bases). Trimming cost V 5 bases and J 4 bases, with 15 bases left between them. Germline CDR1 and CDR2: MNHEY and SVGAGI. The length of the CDR3 is 15 residues. For the CDR3, the DNA is TGTGCCAGCAGTCCCATCGACAGATTCGGAAACACCATATATTTT. Encoded protein: CASSPIDRFGNTIYF.

The CDR3: CASSLSAATDTQYF. Here the CDR3 DNA reads TGTGCCAGCAGTTTATCTGCGGCCACAGATACGCAGTATTTT. The chain combines TRBV27 with TRBJ2-3, with D unresolved. V was pared by 0 bases and J by 2 bases, with 6 bases between. The CDR3 covers 14 residues. Germline V lookup: CDR1 MNHEY, CDR2 SMNVEV (reference sequence).